The entry that follows covers one TCR beta chain sequence. This specimen comes from a study of blood T cell repertoires in COVID-19. Study information: Sources were T cells, B-cell-depleted T cells, or PBMCs; the material itself was cDNA or gDNA.

While infection was still active, Seattle patients were enrolled and then followed longitudinally. The length of the CDR3 is 13 residues. Trimming removed 1 base at V and 3 bases at J, with 7 bases between. CDR1 and CDR2 from the germline V gene are GTSNPN and SVGIG (reference sequence). Only in-frame clones appear in the TCRdb table, and some are missing; sequencing was by immunoSEQ multiplex PCR. Of 250,000 to 400,000 clones in the sample, 88% were seen once. This chain uses TRBV30 with TRBJ1-5; D not resolved. The TCR originated in a woman aged 30 to 39 with COVID-19, enrolled during active disease. Sequenced sample: peripheral blood. The CDR3 bases are TGTGCCTGGAGTGCCTCCCCCAATCAGCCCCAGCATTTT. This translates into CAWSASPNQPQHF.